Below, 32 T cell receptor beta chains from the same sample are listed, as sequenced in a study of blood T cells in healthy people across ages. With a J-beta primer mix and a sample-barcoded 5' primer, a second PCR ran about 6 to 11 cycles. TCRdb independently ran MiXCR on the 5' RACE reads; one entry per CDR3 protein. The table lists hundreds of thousands of distinct CDR3 sequences, under 40% of them singletons. The source material was blood. These receptors were taken from a man aged 18 to 30 in good health.

The chain recombines TRBV4-3 with TRBJ2-3; TRBD2 matches 8 bases. V trimming: 0 bases; J trimming: 3 bases; junction bases outside the gene matches: 8. CDR3 size: 17 residues. From germline, CDR1 is LGHNA and CDR2 YSLEER. This CDR3 is CASSQESAGGRTDTQYF. The CDR3 DNA reads TGCGCCAGCAGCCAAGAGTCGGCGGGGGGCAGGACAGATACGCAGTATTTT.

This chain links TRBV21-1 with TRBJ2-2; the DNA was not used to check the table's D call, TRBD1. TRBV21-1 is a pseudogene. The CDR3 runs 19 residues. The DNA for the CDR3 is TGTGCCAGCAGCCACCCCCGGTCGTGTGGACAGGCCAACACCGGGGAGCTGTTTTTT. Its protein is CASSHPRSCGQANTGELFF.

The gene calls are TRBV21-1 and TRBJ2-7; the DNA was not used to check the table's D call, TRBD2. TRBV21-1 is a pseudogene segment. The CDR3 is 16 amino acids. The CDR3 reads CASSKEAGPPCDEQYF. As DNA, the CDR3 is TGTGCCAGCAGCAAGGAAGCGGGACCCCCGTGCGATGAGCAGTACTTC.

This clonotype occurred many times. The CDR3 nucleotides are TGTGCCAGCAGTTTAGCTAACTATGGCTACACCTTC. Its protein is CASSLANYGYTF. The chain uses TRBV12-3 or TRBV12-4 and TRBJ1-2, with no clear D. CDR3 length: 12 residues. Trimming pared 0 bases from V and 1 base from J, leaving 0 bases between.

This clonotype was picked up a small number of times. The CDR3 is CASSLPRALYGYTF. CDR3 in DNA: TGTGCCAGCAGCTTACCCAGGGCCCTTTATGGCTACACCTTC. The chain couples TRBV7-9 to TRBJ1-2; maybe TRBD1 (5 bases). V shed 2 bases and J shed 5 bases, with 12 bases lying between them. Germline loops: CDR1 SEHNR, CDR2 FQNEAQ (reference sequence). The CDR3 loop spans 14 amino acids.

This clonotype was counted many times. V usage is TRBV12-3 or TRBV12-4 and J usage is TRBJ2-7, with D perhaps TRBD1 or TRBD2 (5 bases each). Trimming cost V 5 bases and J 4 bases, with 18 bases left between them. CDR3 length equals 15 residues. CDR3 coding DNA: TGTGCCAGCAGTCATCCGGGACGAGCCAAGTACGAGCAGTACTTC. Protein: CASSHPGRAKYEQYF.

This clonotype was counted between two and nine times. This chain joins TRBV12-3 or TRBV12-4 and TRBJ1-2, with unresolved D. The CDR3 has 13 residues. The V end was cut by 9 bases, the J end by 3 bases, with 14 bases between. CDR3 protein: CASSRAEHYGYTF. DNA for the CDR3: TGTGCCAGTAGTCGTGCGGAACACTATGGCTACACCTTC.

The DNA of the CDR3 is TGTGCCAGCCGGAACTCCGACTACGAGCAGTACTTC. Translation: CASRNSDYEQYF. The V and J genes are TRBV2 and TRBJ2-7; D ambiguous. Per the germline V gene, CDR1 is SNHLY and CDR2 is FYNNEI. The V end was cut by 8 bases, the J end by 3 bases, with 11 bases between. The CDR3 contains 12 residues.

This clonotype came up a few times. The chain carries TRBV20-1 and TRBJ1-2, with 7 bases lining up with TRBD1. Per germline, CDR1 DFQATT and CDR2 SNEGSKA (reference sequence). The CDR3 has 16 residues. V trimming: 6 bases; J trimming: 8 bases; junction bases outside the gene matches: 21. CDR3 bases: TGCAGTGCGCGACAGGGAGCGGAACAAAGTATGTGCGGCTACACCTTC. Translating gives CSARQGAEQSMCGYTF.

This clonotype was observed a handful of times. The chain links TRBV6-6 to TRBJ1-1; 7 positions match TRBD1. This CDR3 is 15 amino acids long. CDR1 and CDR2 from the germline V gene are MNHNY and SVGAGI (reference sequence). J was trimmed by 1 base and V by 7 bases; bases with no gene match: 9. The CDR3: CASNDREGRNTEAFF. CDR3 nucleotides: TGTGCCAGCAACGACAGGGAGGGGCGGAACACTGAAGCTTTCTTT.

This clonotype was seen ten or more times. The chain couples TRBV14 to TRBJ2-6, with D unclear. Trimming took off 1 base at V and 5 bases at J, with 9 bases between the two ends. The CDR3 is made up of 15 amino acids. Per germline, CDR1 SGHDN and CDR2 FVKESK. CDR3 DNA sequence: TGTGCCAGCAGCCAAGGCCCCCTGAGGGCCAACGTCCTGACTTTC. It encodes CASSQGPLRANVLTF.

The chain uses TRBV15 and TRBJ1-4, with D unclear. The germline CDR1 and CDR2 sequences are LNHNV and YYDKDF (reference sequence). With 0 bases removed from V and 7 bases from J, the gap between germline ends came to 6 bases. The CDR3 loop spans 13 amino acids. In DNA, the CDR3 is TGTGCCACCAGCAGAGAAGGGTTTGAAAAACTGTTTTTT. It specifies CATSREGFEKLFF.

The V and J genes are TRBV2 and TRBJ2-3; D perhaps matches TRBD1 (5 bases). The germline V and J ends were trimmed by 7 bases and 0 bases, with 14 bases remaining between them. From germline, CDR1 is SNHLY and CDR2 FYNNEI. This CDR3 comprises 15 residues. CDR3 residues: CASKGSPASTDTQYF. The CDR3 nucleotides read TGTGCCAGCAAGGGGTCCCCCGCTAGCACAGATACGCAGTATTTT.

The V gene is TRBV3-1, the J gene TRBJ1-2; D ambiguous. V was shortened by 1 base and J by 8 bases, with 17 bases between the two germline ends. The CDR3 loop spans 15 amino acids. Germline V gene lookup returns CDR1 LGHDT and CDR2 YNNKEL (reference sequence). The CDR3 coding sequence is TGTGCCAGCAGCCAAGCGGCGAGCCGTCTAGCGGGCTACACCTTC. This encodes CASSQAASRLAGYTF. The full variable domain, its missing parts supplied by reference TRBV3-1 and TRBJ1-2, is DTAVSQTPKYLVTQMGNDKSIKCEQNLGHDTMYWYKQDSKKFLKIMFSYNNKELIINETVPNRFSPKSPDKAHLNLHINSLELGDSAVYFCASSQAASRLAGYTFGSGTRLTVV.

The chain has TRBV2 and TRBJ2-7; TRBD2 is a possible D gene (5 bases). Trimming shortened V by 6 bases and J by 1 base, and 16 bases separated the two germline ends. This CDR3 has 15 amino acids. CDR1 and CDR2 (germline): SNHLY, FYNNEI. CDR3 DNA sequence: TGTGCCAGCAGCGACCTCTACAGCGGATCCTACGAGCAGTACTTC. Translation: CASSDLYSGSYEQYF.

V and J are TRBV7-9 and TRBJ1-1; possibly TRBD1 for D (5 bases). Germline V gives CDR1 SEHNR, CDR2 FQNEAQ (reference sequence). V lost 2 bases and J 0 bases, leaving 13 bases between the germline ends. This CDR3 comprises 16 residues. The CDR3 DNA sequence: TGTGCCAGCAGCTTACGGGACGGCAGATTGAACACTGAAGCTTTCTTT. This codes for CASSLRDGRLNTEAFF.

The chain couples TRBV7-2 to TRBJ2-7; 11 nucleotides align to TRBD2. CDR3 length: 18 residues. After removal of 2 bases from V and 0 bases from J, the junction contained 9 bases not matched to a gene. Germline CDR1 SGHTA, CDR2 FQGNSA. The CDR3 nucleotides read TGTGCCAGCAGCTTAAGAGCCGGCACTAGCGGGAGCTCCTACGAGCAGTACTTC. Its translation is CASSLRAGTSGSSYEQYF.

V gene TRBV19 combines with J gene TRBJ2-1; D possibly corresponds to TRBD1 (6 bases). Germline V lookup: CDR1 LNHDA, CDR2 SQIVND (reference sequence). V was trimmed by 5 bases and J by 7 bases, leaving 18 bases between them. This CDR3 spans 15 amino acids. The CDR3 DNA is TGTGCCAGTAGTGGACAGAATCGTCCGGATAATGAGCAGTTCTTC. Translation gives CASSGQNRPDNEQFF.

V is TRBV20-1 and J is TRBJ1-1; D is unclear. This CDR3 is 14 amino acids long. V was trimmed by 3 bases and J by 0 bases, leaving 11 bases between them. CDR1 and CDR2 from the germline V gene are DFQATT and SNEGSKA (reference sequence). CDR3 DNA: TGCAGTGCTAGTCTTAATTCAATGAACACTGAAGCTTTCTTT. Translation gives CSASLNSMNTEAFF.

This clonotype was seen once. The V and J genes are TRBV19 and TRBJ2-3; a possible D gene is TRBD2 (7 bases). Looked up from germline, CDR1 is LNHDA and CDR2 is SQIVND (reference sequence). The CDR3 contains 13 residues. The CDR3 DNA reads as TGTACCAAAACGGGGGGCGAATCCGATACGCAGTATTTT. Encoded protein: CTKTGGESDTQYF.

CDR3 coding DNA: TGTGCCAGCAGCGTAGATGAGTCCCCCAGGGACTGTGGCTACACCTTC. The encoded protein is CASSVDESPRDCGYTF. The rearrangement links TRBV9 to TRBJ1-2; TRBD1 might be the D (5 bases). The CDR3 runs to 16 residues. V lost 0 bases and J lost 7, with 19 bases in between. The germline gives CDR1 SGDLS, CDR2 YYNGEE.

This clonotype was seen only a few times. The V call is TRBV7-9, the J call TRBJ1-6; maybe TRBD1 (5 bases). The germline CDR1 and CDR2 sequences are SEHNR and FQNEAQ (reference sequence). The CDR3 consists of 16 residues. V lost 1 base, J lost 6 bases, and 13 bases lay in between. CDR3 sequence reads: CASSLGFRDGNSPLHF. The DNA of the CDR3 is TGTGCCAGCAGCTTAGGGTTCAGGGATGGTAATTCACCCCTCCACTTT.

The chain employs TRBV7-9 and TRBJ2-1, with 8 nucleotides matching TRBD1. Germline CDR1 is SEHNR and CDR2 is FQNEAQ (reference sequence). This CDR3 is 16 amino acids long. Trimming took 4 bases from V and 6 from J; bases not matched to a gene: 11. CDR3 residues: CASSSSLRQGINEQFF. The CDR3 bases are TGTGCCAGCAGCTCCAGTTTACGACAGGGGATCAATGAGCAGTTCTTC.

The chain links TRBV27 to TRBJ1-6; 8 bases line up with TRBD1. The CDR3 sequence is 16 residues long. After removal of 6 bases from V and 6 bases from J, the junction contained 10 bases not matched to a gene. Looked up from germline, CDR1 is MNHEY and CDR2 is SMNVEV (reference sequence). The DNA of the CDR3 is TGTGCCAGCAGAGGTCCAGGGGGCTCACTTAATTCACCCCTCCACTTT. The encoded protein is CASRGPGGSLNSPLHF.

This clonotype was picked up a small number of times. V and J are TRBV10-3 and TRBJ2-1, with 10 nucleotides matching TRBD2. Germline values: CDR1 ENHRY, CDR2 SYGVKD. Unmatched junction bases numbered 5, after V lost 4 bases and J lost 5 bases. The length of the CDR3 is 15 residues. In DNA form, the CDR3 reads TGTGCCATCAGTGGGCGTAGCGGGGGGAACAATGAGCAGTTCTTC. This sequence encodes CAISGRSGGNNEQFF.

This chain links TRBV12-3 or TRBV12-4 with TRBJ1-5, with D possibly being TRBD1 (5 bases). The V and J ends lost 8 bases and 1 base respectively, with 9 bases between them. There are 13 residues in the CDR3. The CDR3 bases are TGTGCCAGCGGGGGGGTAAGCAATCAGCCCCAGCATTTT. Encoded protein: CASGGVSNQPQHF.

The chain couples TRBV20-1 to TRBJ1-4; weak D call: TRBD1 (5 bases). V dropped 2 bases and J dropped 4 bases, with 11 bases sitting between them. Per the germline V gene, CDR1 is DFQATT and CDR2 is SNEGSKA (reference sequence). The CDR3 spans 14 residues. CDR3: CSARSRDLNEKLFF. The CDR3 bases are TGCAGTGCTAGAAGCCGGGACCTTAATGAAAAACTGTTTTTT.

This clonotype was counted ten times or more. The rearrangement links TRBV10-3 to TRBJ2-1; D unclear. The CDR3 extends over 11 amino acids. The V end lost 8 bases, the J end lost 12 bases, and 14 bases lay between the germline ends. The V gene's germline CDR1 is ENHRY and CDR2 SYGVKD. The CDR3 DNA sequence: TGTGCCATCGGGGAACGTGTTGTGCAGTTCTTC. The encoded protein is CAIGERVVQFF.

The CDR3 region has the DNA TGTGCCAGCAGTTGGCGGGAGGGCTCCTACGAGCAGTACTTC. This sequence encodes CASSWREGSYEQYF. The rearrangement joins TRBV12-3 or TRBV12-4 to TRBJ2-7; 9 positions match TRBD2. CDR3 length: 14 amino acids. V shed 4 bases and J 0 bases; nucleotides not matched to a gene: 1.

In its sample, this clonotype was seen a few times. The chain combines TRBV12-3 or TRBV12-4 with TRBJ1-4; D unclear. The CDR3 contains 14 residues. The V end lost 6 bases, the J end lost 8 bases, and 16 bases lay between the germline ends. Here the CDR3 DNA reads TGTGCCAGCAGCCCCTGGCAGGTTGACGAAAAACTGTTTTTT. This codes for CASSPWQVDEKLFF.

This rearrangement joins TRBV7-2 to TRBJ2-3; a possible D gene is TRBD2 (5 bases). In germline, CDR1 is SGHTA, CDR2 FQGNSA. The CDR3 covers 17 residues. V was trimmed by 5 bases and J by 0 bases, leaving 18 bases between them. The CDR3 spells CASSPIRGSRSTDTQYF. CDR3 nucleotides: TGTGCCAGCAGCCCCATTCGCGGGTCGAGGAGCACAGATACGCAGTATTTT.

The chain couples TRBV6-5 to TRBJ1-6; 11 bases align to TRBD1. The CDR3 spans 13 residues. Germline CDR1 is MNHEY and CDR2 is SVGAGI. Unmatched junction bases numbered 3, after V lost 8 bases and J lost 9 bases. In nucleotides, the CDR3 is TGTGCCAGCTCCGGGACAGGGGGTTCACCCCTCCACTTT. This codes for CASSGTGGSPLHF.